These T cell receptor beta chains were read from a single sample in a study of response to subunit inactivated influenza vaccine. TCRdb fed the RT-PCR reads into MiXCR, producing one record per CDR3 protein. In the table there are 650,000 to 800,000 distinct CDR3 sequences, roughly 20% of which are singletons. This material consisted of PBMCs from blood, taken more than 4 days after vaccination. The receptors here all came from a man aged 45-65 years who received an inactivated influenza vaccine. Both conserved end residues are part of each CDR3. A D gene is named only where the DNA matches it firmly. Only part of the rows carry a size: once, few, many, or a class if the clone is expanded.

>few|15|TRBJ1-1|TRBD1|TRBV4-3
CASSQFLQGGTEAFF
TGCGCCAGCAGCCAATTCTTACAGGGGGGCACTGAAGCTTTCTTT
>.|14|TRBJ2-3|.|TRBV28
CASSFSLDRDTQYF
TGTGCCAGCAGTTTTTCACTAGATAGAGATACGCAGTATTTT
>few|14|TRBJ2-3|.|TRBV5-1
CASSLERAGDTQYF
TGCGCCAGCAGCTTGGAGAGGGCCGGGGATACGCAGTATTTT
>once|15|TRBJ2-2|.|TRBV12-3/TRBV12-4
CASRRGGLGTGELFF
TGTGCCAGCAGGAGGGGGGGCCTAGGCACCGGGGAGCTGTTTTTT
>.|19|TRBJ2-3|.|TRBV4-3
CASSQDYSHKGISTDTQYF
TGCGCCAGCAGCCAAGATTACAGCCATAAGGGGATTAGCACAGATACGCAGTATTTT
>.|11|TRBJ1-2|.|TRBV7-9
CASSPQGGYTF
TGTGCCAGCAGCCCCCAGGGGGGCTACACCTTC
>.|13|TRBJ2-5|.|TRBV6-2/TRBV6-3
CASTDRAQETQYF
TGTGCCAGCACTGACAGAGCGCAAGAGACCCAGTACTTC
>.|14|TRBJ2-1|TRBD2|TRBV7-9
CASSSLTSANEQFF
TGTGCCAGCAGCTCTCTAACTAGCGCCAATGAGCAGTTCTTC
>many|14|TRBJ2-5|TRBD1|TRBV20-1
CSAPDPTGIETQYF
TGCAGTGCTCCCGACCCGACAGGGATAGAGACCCAGTACTTC
>few|15|TRBJ1-5|.|TRBV7-2
CASSLRDIFNQPQHF
TGTGCCAGCAGCCTTAGGGACATATTCAATCAGCCCCAGCATTTT
>few|14|TRBJ1-2|TRBD1|TRBV24-1
CATSEGTGDYGYTF
TGTGCCACCAGCGAGGGGACAGGAGATTATGGCTACACCTTC
>few|13|TRBJ2-3|.|TRBV7-2
CASRQNNKTTQYF
TGTGCCAGCAGACAAAACAACAAGACCACGCAGTATTTT
>.|15|TRBJ2-5|TRBD1|TRBV11-2
CASSFQRTGGETQYF
TGTGCCAGCAGCTTCCAAAGGACAGGGGGGGAGACCCAGTACTTC
>.|15|TRBJ1-5|.|TRBV30
CAWSVGSSPNQPQHF
TGTGCCTGGAGTGTAGGCAGCTCTCCTAATCAGCCCCAGCATTTT
>few|15|TRBJ2-3|TRBD2|TRBV6-5
CASSSRAGVGDTQYF
TGTGCCAGCAGTTCCCGAGCGGGAGTGGGAGATACGCAGTATTTT
>few|15|TRBJ2-7|TRBD2|TRBV20-1
CSARLLAGGTYEQYF
TGCAGTGCTAGGCTACTAGCGGGGGGAACCTACGAGCAGTACTTC
>few|13|TRBJ1-2|.|TRBV15
CATSRDLLEGYTF
TGTGCCACCAGCAGAGACCTTCTTGAAGGCTACACCTTC
>.|12|TRBJ2-2|.|TRBV12-3/TRBV12-4
CASSTTPGELFF
TGTGCCAGCAGTACCACCCCCGGGGAGCTGTTTTTT
>.|20|TRBJ2-5|TRBD2|TRBV2
CASSKITLGTRKALQETQYF
TGTGCCAGCAGCAAAATTACCCTCGGGACTAGGAAAGCTCTTCAAGAGACCCAGTACTTC
>.|16|TRBJ1-4|.|TRBV11-2
CASSLRPWATNEKLFF
TGTGCCAGCAGCTTACGTCCCTGGGCAACTAATGAAAAACTGTTTTTT
>.|14|TRBJ1-5|.|TRBV12-3/TRBV12-4
CASSFRTPNQPQHF
TGTGCCAGCAGTTTCAGAACGCCCAATCAGCCCCAGCATTTT
>once|14|TRBJ2-3|.|TRBV28
CASSFSANTDTQYF
TGTGCCAGCAGTTTTTCAGCCAACACAGATACGCAGTATTTT